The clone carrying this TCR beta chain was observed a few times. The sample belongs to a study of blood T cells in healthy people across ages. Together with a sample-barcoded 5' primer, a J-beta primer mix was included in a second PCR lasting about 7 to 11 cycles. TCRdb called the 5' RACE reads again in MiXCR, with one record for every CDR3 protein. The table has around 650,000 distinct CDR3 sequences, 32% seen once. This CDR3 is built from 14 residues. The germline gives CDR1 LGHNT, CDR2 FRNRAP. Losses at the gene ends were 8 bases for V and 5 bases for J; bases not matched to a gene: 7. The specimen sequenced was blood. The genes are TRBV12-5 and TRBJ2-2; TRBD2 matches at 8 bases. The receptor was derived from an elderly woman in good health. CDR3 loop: CASFGGAGTGELFF. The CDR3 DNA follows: TGTGCTAGTTTCGGGGGGGCCGGGACCGGGGAGCTGTTTTTT.